The TCR beta chain under discussion was sequenced for a study of shared clonotypes between healthy human individuals. Clones were read by immunoSEQ multiplex PCR, and TCRdb kept only the in-frame ones, dropping some. The table has roughly 510,000 clones, over 75% seen once. Germline V gene lookup returns CDR1 SGHTA and CDR2 FQGNSA. Trimming took 4 bases from V and 6 from J, leaving 21 bases between them. CDR3 length equals 16 residues. The receptor's source is a woman in her 40s in good health. Some clones in this sample may be carry-over from other donors' samples. Sequencing was carried out using PBMCs. The rearrangement links TRBV7-2 to TRBJ1-2; a weak D match, TRBD1 (6 bases). CDR3 DNA sequence: TGTGCCAGCAGCTCTAGAGGGGGGGATTTGTTTCATGGCTACACCTTC. This gives the protein CASSSRGGDLFHGYTF.